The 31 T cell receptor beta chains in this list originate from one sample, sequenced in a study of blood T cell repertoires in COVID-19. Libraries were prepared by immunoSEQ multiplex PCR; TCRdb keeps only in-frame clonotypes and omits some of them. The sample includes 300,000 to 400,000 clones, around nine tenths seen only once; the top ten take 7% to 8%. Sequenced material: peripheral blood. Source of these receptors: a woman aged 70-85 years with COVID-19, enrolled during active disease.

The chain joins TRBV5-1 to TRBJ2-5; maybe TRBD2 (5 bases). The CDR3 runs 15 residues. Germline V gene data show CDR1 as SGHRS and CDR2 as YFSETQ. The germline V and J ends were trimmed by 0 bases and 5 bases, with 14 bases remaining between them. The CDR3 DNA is TGCGCCAGCAGCTTGGTAGCTAGCCAATGGGAGACCCAGTACTTC. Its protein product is CASSLVASQWETQYF. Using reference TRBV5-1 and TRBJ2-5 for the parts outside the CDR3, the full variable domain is KAGVTQTPRYLIKTRGQQVTLSCSPISGHRSVSWYQQTPGQGLQFLFEYFSETQRNKGNFPGRFSGRQFSNSRSEMNVSTLELGDSALYLCASSLVASQWETQYFGPGTRLLVL.

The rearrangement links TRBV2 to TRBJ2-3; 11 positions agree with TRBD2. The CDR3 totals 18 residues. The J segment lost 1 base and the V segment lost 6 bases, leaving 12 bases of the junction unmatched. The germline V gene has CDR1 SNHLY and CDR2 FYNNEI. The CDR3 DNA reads TGTGCCAGCAGCGTACCGGGACTAGCGGCATACCGCACAGATACGCAGTATTTT. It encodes CASSVPGLAAYRTDTQYF. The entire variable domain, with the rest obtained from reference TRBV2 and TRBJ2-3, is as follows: EPEVTQTPSHQVTQMGQEVILRCVPISNHLYFYWYRQILGQKVEFLVSFYNNEISEKSEIFDDQFSVERPDGSNFTLKIRSTKLEDSAMYFCASSVPGLAAYRTDTQYFGPGTRLTVL.

The CDR3 DNA reads TGTGCCAGCAGCGTAGGGACTAGCCGCCCAGATACGCAGTATTTT. Translating gives CASSVGTSRPDTQYF. The rearrangement uses TRBV9 and TRBJ2-3, with 8 positions matching TRBD2. The CDR3 runs 15 residues. V was clipped by 0 bases and J by 4 bases; unmatched bases: 4. CDR1 SGDLS and CDR2 YYNGEE come from the germline V gene.

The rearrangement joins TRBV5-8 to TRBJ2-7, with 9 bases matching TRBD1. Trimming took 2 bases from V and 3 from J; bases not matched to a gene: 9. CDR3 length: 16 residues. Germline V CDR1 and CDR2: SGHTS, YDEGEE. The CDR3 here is CASSFLRDRVRYEQYF. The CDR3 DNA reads TGTGCCAGCAGCTTCCTACGGGACAGGGTTCGCTACGAGCAGTACTTC.

The CDR3 region has the DNA TGTGCCAGCAGCGTCTCGGGACTAGCGGGACCAGATACGCAGTATTTT. Protein product: CASSVSGLAGPDTQYF. The chain is built from TRBV7-3 and TRBJ2-3; TRBD2 aligns across 13 bases. The CDR3 is 16 residues long. The germline V gene has CDR1 SGHTA and CDR2 FQGTGA. Trimming removed 5 bases from V and 4 bases from J; junction bases left unmatched: 6.

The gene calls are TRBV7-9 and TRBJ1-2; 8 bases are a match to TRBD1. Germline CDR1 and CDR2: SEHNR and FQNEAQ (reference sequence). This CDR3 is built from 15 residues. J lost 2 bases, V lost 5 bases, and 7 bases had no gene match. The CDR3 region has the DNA TGTGCCAGCAGCACCGGGGACAGGCTAAACTATGGCTACACCTTC. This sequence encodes CASSTGDRLNYGYTF.

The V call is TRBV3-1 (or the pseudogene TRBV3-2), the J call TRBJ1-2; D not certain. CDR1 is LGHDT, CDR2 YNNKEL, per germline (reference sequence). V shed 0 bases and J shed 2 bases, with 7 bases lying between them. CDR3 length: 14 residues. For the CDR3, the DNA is TGTGCCAGCAGCCAAGAGAGGCAGAACTATGGCTACACCTTC. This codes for CASSQERQNYGYTF.

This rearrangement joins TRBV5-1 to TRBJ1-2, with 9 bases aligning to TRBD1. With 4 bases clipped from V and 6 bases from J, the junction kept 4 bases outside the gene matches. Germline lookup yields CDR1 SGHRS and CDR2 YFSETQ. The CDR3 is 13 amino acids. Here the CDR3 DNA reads TGCGCCAGCAGCCGACAGGGGGATAATGGCTACACCTTC. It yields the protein CASSRQGDNGYTF.

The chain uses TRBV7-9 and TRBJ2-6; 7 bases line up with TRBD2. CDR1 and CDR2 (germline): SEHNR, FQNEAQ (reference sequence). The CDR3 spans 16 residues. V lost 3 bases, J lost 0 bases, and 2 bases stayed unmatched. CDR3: CASSLTGGSGANVLTF. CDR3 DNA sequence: TGTGCCAGCAGCTTGACGGGGGGCTCTGGGGCCAACGTCCTGACTTTC.

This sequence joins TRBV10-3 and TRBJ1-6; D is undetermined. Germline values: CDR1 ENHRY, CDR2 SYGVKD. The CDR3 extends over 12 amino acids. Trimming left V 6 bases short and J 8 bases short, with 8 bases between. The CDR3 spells CAIRREDSPLHF. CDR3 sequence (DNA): TGTGCCATCAGGAGGGAAGATTCACCCCTCCACTTT.

The chain's CDR3 is CASSLGGQGSTDTQYF. The CDR3 DNA sequence: TGCGCCAGCAGCTTGGGGGGACAGGGGAGCACAGATACGCAGTATTTT. The V call is TRBV5-1, the J call TRBJ2-3; 10 nucleotides agree with TRBD1. The length of the CDR3 is 16 residues. Unmatched junction bases numbered 1, after V lost 0 bases and J lost 0 bases. Germline loops: CDR1 SGHRS, CDR2 YFSETQ.

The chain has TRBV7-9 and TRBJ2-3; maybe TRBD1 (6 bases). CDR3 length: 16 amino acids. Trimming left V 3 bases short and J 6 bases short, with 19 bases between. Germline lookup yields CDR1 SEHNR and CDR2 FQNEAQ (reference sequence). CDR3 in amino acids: CASSFLRGSGSDTQYF. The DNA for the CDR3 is TGTGCCAGCAGCTTCTTAAGGGGGAGTGGTTCGGATACGCAGTATTTT.

CDR3 in amino acids: CASSQVSGTQEKLFF. The CDR3 region has the DNA TGCGCCAGCAGCCAGGTTTCCGGGACACAGGAAAAACTGTTTTTT. V and J are TRBV4-1 and TRBJ1-4, with D maybe TRBD1 (6 bases). Germline loops: CDR1 MGHRA, CDR2 YSYEKL. This CDR3 region has 15 residues. V was shortened by 3 bases and J by 8 bases, with 16 bases between the two germline ends.

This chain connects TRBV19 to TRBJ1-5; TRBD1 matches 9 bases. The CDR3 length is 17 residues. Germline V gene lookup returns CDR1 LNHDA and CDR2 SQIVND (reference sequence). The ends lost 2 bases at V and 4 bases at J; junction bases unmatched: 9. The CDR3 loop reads CASSISPGTGPNQPQHF. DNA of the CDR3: TGTGCCAGTAGTATATCCCCCGGGACAGGGCCTAATCAGCCCCAGCATTTT.

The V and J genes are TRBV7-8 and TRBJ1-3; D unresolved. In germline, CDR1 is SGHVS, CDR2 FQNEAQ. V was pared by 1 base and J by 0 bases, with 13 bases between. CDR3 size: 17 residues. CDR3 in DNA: TGTGCCAGCAGCTTAGATGAGAGGGTCCCCTCTGGAAACACCATATATTTT. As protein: CASSLDERVPSGNTIYF.

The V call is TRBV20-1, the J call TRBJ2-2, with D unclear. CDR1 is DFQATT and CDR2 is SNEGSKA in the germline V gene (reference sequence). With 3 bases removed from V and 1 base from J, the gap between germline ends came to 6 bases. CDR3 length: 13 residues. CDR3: CSASDLNTGELFF. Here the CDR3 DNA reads TGCAGTGCTAGTGACTTGAACACCGGGGAGCTGTTTTTT.

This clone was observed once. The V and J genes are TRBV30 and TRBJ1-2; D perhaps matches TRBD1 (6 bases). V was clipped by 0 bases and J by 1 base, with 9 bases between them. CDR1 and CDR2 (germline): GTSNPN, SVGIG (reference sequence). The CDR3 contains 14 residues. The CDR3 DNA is TGTGCCTGGAGTGTAGGACAGTTTAACTATGGCTACACCTTC. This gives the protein CAWSVGQFNYGYTF.

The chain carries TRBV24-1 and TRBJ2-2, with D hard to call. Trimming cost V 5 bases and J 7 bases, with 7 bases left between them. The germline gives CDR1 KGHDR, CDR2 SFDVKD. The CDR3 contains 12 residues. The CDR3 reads CATSVSVGELFF. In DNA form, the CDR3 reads TGTGCCACCAGTGTAAGCGTCGGGGAGCTGTTTTTT.

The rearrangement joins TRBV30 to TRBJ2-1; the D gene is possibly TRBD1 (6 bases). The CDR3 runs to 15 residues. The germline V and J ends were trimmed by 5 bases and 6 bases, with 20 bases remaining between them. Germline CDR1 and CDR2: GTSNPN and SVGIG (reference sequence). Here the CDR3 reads CAWAHRDTKFNEQFF. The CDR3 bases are TGTGCCTGGGCCCACCGGGACACTAAGTTCAATGAGCAGTTCTTC.

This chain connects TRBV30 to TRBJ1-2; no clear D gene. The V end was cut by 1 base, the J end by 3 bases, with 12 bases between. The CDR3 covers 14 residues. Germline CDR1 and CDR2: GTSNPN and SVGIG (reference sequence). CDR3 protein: CAWSDGGGYYGYTF. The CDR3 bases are TGTGCCTGGAGTGACGGCGGAGGATACTATGGCTACACCTTC.

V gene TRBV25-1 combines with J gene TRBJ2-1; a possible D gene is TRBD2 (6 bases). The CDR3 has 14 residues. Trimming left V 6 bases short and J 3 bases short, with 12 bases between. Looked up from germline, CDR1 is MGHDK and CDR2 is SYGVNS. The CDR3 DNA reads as TGTGCCAGCAGGAGGAGGGTCAACTACAATGAGCAGTTCTTC. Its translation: CASRRRVNYNEQFF. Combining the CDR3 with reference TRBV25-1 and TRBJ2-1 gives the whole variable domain EADIYQTPRYLVIGTGKKITLECSQTMGHDKMYWYQQDPGMELHLIHYSYGVNSTEKGDLSSESTVSRIRTEHFPLTLESARPSHTSQYLCASRRRVNYNEQFFGPGTRLTVL.

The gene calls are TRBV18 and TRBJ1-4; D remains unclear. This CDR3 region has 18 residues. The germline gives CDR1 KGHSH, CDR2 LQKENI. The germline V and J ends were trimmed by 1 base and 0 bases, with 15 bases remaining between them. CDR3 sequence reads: CASSPLEEGIATNEKLFF. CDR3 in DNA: TGTGCCAGCTCACCACTGGAGGAGGGCATTGCAACTAATGAAAAACTGTTTTTT.

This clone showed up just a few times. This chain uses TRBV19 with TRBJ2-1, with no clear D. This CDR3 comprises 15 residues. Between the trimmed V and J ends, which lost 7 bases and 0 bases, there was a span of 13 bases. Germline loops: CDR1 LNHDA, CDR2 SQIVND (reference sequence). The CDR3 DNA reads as TGTGCCAGTACCAAGACTGCCGGCTCCTACAATGAGCAGTTCTTC. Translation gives CASTKTAGSYNEQFF.

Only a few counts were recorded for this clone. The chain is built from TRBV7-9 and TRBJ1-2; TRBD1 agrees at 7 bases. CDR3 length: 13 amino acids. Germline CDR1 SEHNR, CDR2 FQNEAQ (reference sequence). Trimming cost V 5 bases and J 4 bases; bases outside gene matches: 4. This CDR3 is CASSPTGSYGYTF. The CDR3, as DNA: TGTGCCAGCAGCCCGACAGGGAGCTATGGCTACACCTTC.

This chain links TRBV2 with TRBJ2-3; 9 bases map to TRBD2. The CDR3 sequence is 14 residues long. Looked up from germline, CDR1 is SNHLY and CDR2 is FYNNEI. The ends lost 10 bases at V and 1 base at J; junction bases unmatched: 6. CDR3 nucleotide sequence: TGTGCCAACTGGGGACTAGCAGGCACAGATACGCAGTATTTT. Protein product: CANWGLAGTDTQYF.

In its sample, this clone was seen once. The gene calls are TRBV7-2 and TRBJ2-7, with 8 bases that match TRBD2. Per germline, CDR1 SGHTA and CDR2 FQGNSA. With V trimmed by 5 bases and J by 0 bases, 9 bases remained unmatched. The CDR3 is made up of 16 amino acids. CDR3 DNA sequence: TGTGCCAGCAGCCCCGGACTAGCAAAAATCTCCTACGAGCAGTACTTC. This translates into CASSPGLAKISYEQYF.

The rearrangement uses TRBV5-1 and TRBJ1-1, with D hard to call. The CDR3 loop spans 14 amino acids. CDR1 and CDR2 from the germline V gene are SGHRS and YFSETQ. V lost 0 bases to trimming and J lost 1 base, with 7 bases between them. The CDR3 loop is CASSLERGNTEAFF. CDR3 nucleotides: TGCGCCAGCAGCTTGGAGCGGGGGAACACTGAAGCTTTCTTT.

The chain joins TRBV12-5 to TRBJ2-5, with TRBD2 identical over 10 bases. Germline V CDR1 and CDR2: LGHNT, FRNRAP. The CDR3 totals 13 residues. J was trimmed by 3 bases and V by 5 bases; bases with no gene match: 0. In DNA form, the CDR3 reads TGTGCTAGTGGTCTAGCGGGGGAAGAGACCCAGTACTTC. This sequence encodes CASGLAGEETQYF.

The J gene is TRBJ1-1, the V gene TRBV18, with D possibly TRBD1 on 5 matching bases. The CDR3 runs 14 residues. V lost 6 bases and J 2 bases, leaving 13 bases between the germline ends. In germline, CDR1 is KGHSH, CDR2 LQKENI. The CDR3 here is CASSPRDVNTEAFF. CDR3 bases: TGTGCCAGCTCCCCCAGGGATGTTAACACTGAAGCTTTCTTT.

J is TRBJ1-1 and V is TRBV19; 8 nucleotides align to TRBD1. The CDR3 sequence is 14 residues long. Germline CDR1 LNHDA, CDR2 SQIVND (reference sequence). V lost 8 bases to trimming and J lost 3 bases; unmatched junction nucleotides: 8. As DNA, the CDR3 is TGTGCCAGTCTACACCAGGGGGCGGACACTGAAGCTTTCTTT. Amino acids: CASLHQGADTEAFF.

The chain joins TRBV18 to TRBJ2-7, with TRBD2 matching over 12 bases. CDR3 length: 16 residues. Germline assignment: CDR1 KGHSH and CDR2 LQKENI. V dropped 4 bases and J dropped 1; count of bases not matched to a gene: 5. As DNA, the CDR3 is TGTGCCAGCTCACGACTAGCGGGGGCATTTTCCTACGAGCAGTACTTC. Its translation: CASSRLAGAFSYEQYF.